This TCR beta chain was captured in a study of vaccination and CD4 T cells after COVID-19. For the study at large: Diagnosis preceded the drawing of post-COVID samples by a median about 100 days (range 35 to 161).

As for treatment: approximately 9-day PBMC culture with coronavirus spike peptide pools or control peptides (ViraFEST assay). Ahead of the COVID-19 pandemic (2011-2018), the CD4+ T cells of the unexposed donor were collected. Concerning this clonotype: Its antigen is still unknown.

CDR1 is SNHLY, CDR2 FYNNEI, per germline. This CDR3 contains 12 residues. V was cut by 4 bases and J by 8 bases, with 11 bases left in between. Cultured CD4+ T cells had their DNA profiled by the Oncomine TCR Beta short-read assay. Using its own MiXCR run on the PCR reads, TCRdb lists one record per CDR3 protein. Of over 5,000 distinct CDR3 sequences in the sample, roughly a quarter were seen once. The receptor was isolated from a human donor in good health. The source material was CD4+ T cells from blood, cultured in vitro. The V gene is TRBV2, the J gene TRBJ1-2; D might be TRBD1 (5 bases). The CDR3 nucleotides read TGTGCCAGCAGTGTGGCAGGGTACGGCTACACCTTC. This gives the protein CASSVAGYGYTF.